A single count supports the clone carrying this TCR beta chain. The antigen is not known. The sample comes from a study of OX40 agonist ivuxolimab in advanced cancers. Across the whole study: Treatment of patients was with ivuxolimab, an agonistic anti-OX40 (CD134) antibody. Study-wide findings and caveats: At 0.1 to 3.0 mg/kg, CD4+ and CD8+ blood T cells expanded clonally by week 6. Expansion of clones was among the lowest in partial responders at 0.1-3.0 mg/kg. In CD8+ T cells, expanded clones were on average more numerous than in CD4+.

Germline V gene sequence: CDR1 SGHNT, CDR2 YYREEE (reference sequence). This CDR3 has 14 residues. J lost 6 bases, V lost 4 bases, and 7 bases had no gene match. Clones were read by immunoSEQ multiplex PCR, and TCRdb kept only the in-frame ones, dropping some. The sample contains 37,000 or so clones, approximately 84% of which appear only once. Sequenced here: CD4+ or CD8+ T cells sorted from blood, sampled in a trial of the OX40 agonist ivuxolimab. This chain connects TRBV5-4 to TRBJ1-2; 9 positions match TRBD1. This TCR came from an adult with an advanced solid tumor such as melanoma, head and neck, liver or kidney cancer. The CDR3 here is CASSLTGGVDGYTF. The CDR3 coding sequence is TGTGCCAGCAGCCTTACAGGGGGCGTGGATGGCTACACCTTC.